Here is one T cell receptor (beta chain) with its context. Its binding antigen is unknown. No qualities accompany the bases; no much larger clone lies one base away. Taken from cysteine to phenylalanine, the CDR3 has 13 residues. The entry retains the CDR3 DNA only, 39 bases that are in frame from base 1. A distance of 9 bases separates the germline ends of V and J, which lose 5 bases and 2 bases respectively. CDR1 SEHNR and CDR2 FQNEAQ were looked up in the germline V gene (reference sequence). The data belong to a study of OX40 agonist ivuxolimab in advanced cancers. About the study as a whole: Ivuxolimab was an agonistic, fully human IgG2 monoclonal antibody directed against OX40 (CD134), a costimulatory receptor. Intravenous ivuxolimab was administered to patients every 2 weeks at six dose levels: 0.01, 0.1, 0.3, 1.5, 3 and 10 mg/kg. Among the approximately 50 dose-escalation patients, about 20 had hepatocellular carcinoma, some 15 melanoma, 9 renal cell carcinoma and 9 head and neck cancer. In the dose-escalation cohort, 82.7% of patients were male, and the mean age was approximately 60 years, with a range of roughly 23 to 85. Prior anti-PD-1, anti-PD-L1 or anti-CTLA-4 therapy was permitted, and about two fifths of dose-escalation patients had received checkpoint inhibitors. Partial responses occurred in three dose-escalation patients: two with cutaneous melanoma and one with hepatocellular carcinoma. Peripheral TCRbeta sequencing aimed to test whether ivuxolimab altered TCR sequence diversity and caused clonal T-cell expansion. The paper covers the monotherapy dose-escalation part of the phase I ivuxolimab trial, which included N of about 50 patients.

For sequencing of the TCRbeta CDR3 region, genomic DNA was extracted from the sorted cells. The immunoSEQ Assay was used to sequence the TCRbeta CDR3 regions. TCRdb provides this immuneACCESS table in a form limited to in-frame rearrangements. Some clones are lacking; in checked studies, under half of them reflect an unresolved V gene, and why the rest are absent is not known. The sample table contains 20,000 to 25,000 clones; only one count was recorded for about two thirds of them. The ten largest account for 15% to 20% of the sample. Overall study results and their limits: After ivuxolimab, more expanded clones were found on average in CD8+ T cells than in CD4+ T cells. In the 0.1-3.0 mg/kg groups, partial responders were among the patients with the lowest normalized peripheral clonal expansion, particularly in CD8+ T cells. Which antigens the clonally expanded peripheral T cells were specific for was not determined. Low levels of normalized T-cell clonal expansion were also shown by some nonresponding patients. Clonal expansion of both CD4+ and CD8+ blood T cells was observed from baseline to week 6 at doses 0.1 to 3.0 mg/kg.

The trial excluded patients who had a history of autoimmune disease or were on systemic immunosuppression. Peripheral blood for TCR sequencing was collected from all dose cohorts at baseline, on cycle 4 day 1, and on cycle 7 day 1. Samples came from an open-label, multicenter, first-in-human phase I dose-escalation trial of ivuxolimab. Adults with locally advanced or metastatic melanoma, renal cell carcinoma, hepatocellular carcinoma or head and neck squamous cell carcinoma were enrolled in the trial. Before TCR sequencing, CD4+ T cells and CD8+ T cells were sorted from peripheral blood as separate populations.

The TCR sequence derives from an adult with an advanced solid tumor such as melanoma, head and neck, liver or kidney cancer. This chain is built from TRBV7-9 and TRBJ2-5; D gene: possibly TRBD1, on 6 matching bases. The starting material was CD4+ or CD8+ T cells sorted from blood, obtained in a trial of the OX40 agonist ivuxolimab. Read as DNA, the sequence is TGTGCCAGCAGCCCAGGGACACAAGAGACCCAGTACTTC. Translation gives CASSPGTQETQYF.